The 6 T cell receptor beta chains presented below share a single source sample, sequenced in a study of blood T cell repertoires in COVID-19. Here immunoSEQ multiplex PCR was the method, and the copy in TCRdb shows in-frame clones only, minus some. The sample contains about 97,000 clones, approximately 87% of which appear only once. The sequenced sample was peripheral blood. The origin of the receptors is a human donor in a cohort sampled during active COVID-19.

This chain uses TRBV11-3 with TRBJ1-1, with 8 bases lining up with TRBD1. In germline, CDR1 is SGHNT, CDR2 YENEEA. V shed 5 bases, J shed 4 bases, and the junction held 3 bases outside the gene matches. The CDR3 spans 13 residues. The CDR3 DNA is TGTGCCAGCAGCATTACAGGGGGCACTGAAGCTTTCTTT. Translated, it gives CASSITGGTEAFF.

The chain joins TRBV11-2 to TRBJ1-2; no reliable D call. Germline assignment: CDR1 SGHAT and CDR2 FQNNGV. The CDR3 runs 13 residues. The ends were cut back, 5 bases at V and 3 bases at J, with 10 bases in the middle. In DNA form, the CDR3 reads TGTGCCAGCAGCGTACAGACACACTATGGCTACACCTTC. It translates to CASSVQTHYGYTF.

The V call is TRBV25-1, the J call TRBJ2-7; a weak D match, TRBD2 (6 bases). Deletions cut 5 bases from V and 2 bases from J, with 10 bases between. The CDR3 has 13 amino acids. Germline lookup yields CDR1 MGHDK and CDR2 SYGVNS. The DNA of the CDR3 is TGTGCCAGCAGTCGCGGGGCCCCCTACGAGCAGTACTTC. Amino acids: CASSRGAPYEQYF.

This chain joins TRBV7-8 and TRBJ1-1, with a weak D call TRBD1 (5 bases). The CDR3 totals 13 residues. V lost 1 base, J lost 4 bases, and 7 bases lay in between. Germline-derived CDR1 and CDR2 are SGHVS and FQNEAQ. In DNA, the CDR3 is TGTGCCAGCAGCTTAGGCGGGGGCACTGAAGCTTTCTTT. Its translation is CASSLGGGTEAFF.

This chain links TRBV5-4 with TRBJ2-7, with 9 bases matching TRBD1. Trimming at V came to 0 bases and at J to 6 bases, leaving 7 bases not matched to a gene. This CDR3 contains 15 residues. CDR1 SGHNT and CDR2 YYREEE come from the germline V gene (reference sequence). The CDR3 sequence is CASSLADRGQVEQYF. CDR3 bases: TGTGCCAGCAGCTTGGCGGACAGGGGACAGGTCGAGCAGTACTTC.

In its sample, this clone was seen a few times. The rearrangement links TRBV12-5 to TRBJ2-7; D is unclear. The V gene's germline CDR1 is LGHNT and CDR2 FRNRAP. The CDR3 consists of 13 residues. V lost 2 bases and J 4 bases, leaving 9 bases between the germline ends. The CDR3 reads CASGLNIFYEQYF. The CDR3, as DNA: TGTGCTAGTGGTTTGAACATCTTTTACGAGCAGTACTTC.